This is a list of T cell receptor beta chains from one sample in a study of early T cells in non-severe SARS-CoV-2 infection. MiXCR was run by TCRdb on the 5' RACE reads, yielding one entry per CDR3 protein. The table has 85,000 to 100,000 distinct CDR3 sequences, approximately 16% seen once; the top ten hold 4.5% to 6.5%. Here the sequenced sample was whole blood, taken at baseline. These receptors were collected from an adult who was a healthcare worker with PCR-confirmed SARS-CoV-2 infection or an uninfected control (not recorded which). Each CDR3 is given with its conserved first and last residue. A D gene is named only where the DNA matches it firmly. Clone sizes are given selectively: once, few, many, or a class where the clone is expanded.

CASSIGLGKDTQYF TGTGCCAGCAGTATCGGATTGGGGAAAGATACGCAGTATTTT TRBV27 . few TRBJ2-3
CASGLGVNQPQHF TGTGCCAGCGGTTTGGGAGTAAATCAGCCCCAGCATTTT TRBV6-5 . many TRBJ1-5
CASSLGGTSGRSDNEQFF TGTGCCAGCAGCTTAGGAGGGACTAGCGGGAGGTCCGACAATGAGCAGTTCTTC TRBV7-2 TRBD2 few TRBJ2-1
CASSFARGLAYEQYF TGTGCCAGCAGTTTCGCCCGAGGGTTGGCCTACGAGCAGTACTTC TRBV27 . . TRBJ2-7
CASSLAGRRAHEQYF TGTGCCAGCAGCTTGGCGGGACGGAGGGCCCACGAGCAGTACTTC TRBV5-6 . few TRBJ2-7
CAISLGSYEQYF TGTGCCATCAGTTTGGGCAGCTACGAGCAGTACTTC TRBV28 . once TRBJ2-7
CSARDPGSGSSGANVLTF TGCAGTGCTAGAGATCCGGGGAGCGGGAGCTCTGGGGCCAACGTCCTGACTTTC TRBV20-1 TRBD2 few TRBJ2-6
CASSLDGTGSNQPQHF TGTGCCAGCAGCCTAGACGGGACAGGGAGCAATCAGCCCCAGCATTTT TRBV12-3/TRBV12-4 TRBD1 few TRBJ1-5
CSATRPSGRPPYNEQFF TGCAGTGCTACCCGACCTAGCGGGAGGCCTCCCTACAATGAGCAGTTCTTC TRBV20-1 TRBD2 . TRBJ2-1
CASSFSYNEQFF TGTGCCAGCAGCTTCTCCTACAATGAGCAGTTCTTC TRBV7-9 . few TRBJ2-1
CASSQEGTGYNEQFF TGCGCCAGCAGCCAAGAAGGGACAGGTTACAATGAGCAGTTCTTC TRBV4-3 TRBD1 many TRBJ2-1
CASSEVEETQYF TGTGCCAGCAGTGAGGTAGAAGAGACCCAGTACTTC TRBV2 . . TRBJ2-5
CASSIALSGRGYNEQFF TGTGCCAGTAGTATAGCCCTTAGCGGGAGGGGGTACAATGAGCAGTTCTTC TRBV19 TRBD2 . TRBJ2-1
CASSSELTAPNYGYTF TGTGCCAGCTCCTCAGAACTCACAGCTCCCAACTATGGCTACACCTTC TRBV12-3/TRBV12-4 . . TRBJ1-2
CASSPGDRGYNEQFF TGTGCCAGCAGCCCTGGGGACAGAGGCTACAATGAGCAGTTCTTC TRBV27 TRBD1 few TRBJ2-1
CASGLGLAGEHTQYF TGTGCCAGCGGGCTTGGACTAGCGGGAGAGCATACGCAGTATTTT TRBV28 TRBD2 . TRBJ2-3
CASSMGTKTIQYF TGTGCCAGTAGTATGGGGACTAAAACTATCCAGTACTTC TRBV19 TRBD2 few TRBJ2-5
CASSQEMGLAGYTQYF TGCGCCAGCAGCCAAGAGATGGGACTAGCGGGATATACGCAGTATTTT TRBV4-3 TRBD2 . TRBJ2-3
CAVGQGIAQPQHF TGCGCCGTGGGACAGGGGATCGCTCAGCCCCAGCATTTT TRBV10-2 TRBD1 few TRBJ1-5
CASSEDRGRNSPLHF TGTGCCAGCAGCGAAGACAGGGGGCGCAATTCACCCCTCCACTTT TRBV12-3/TRBV12-4 TRBD1 . TRBJ1-6
CASSPLLAGHTDTQYF TGTGCCAGCAGCCCATTACTAGCGGGCCACACAGATACGCAGTATTTT TRBV4-2 TRBD2 . TRBJ2-3
CASRRLAGAYEQYF TGTGCCAGCAGGCGACTAGCGGGGGCCTACGAGCAGTACTTC TRBV6-2/TRBV6-3 TRBD2 . TRBJ2-7
CASSFPRVNQPQHF TGTGCCAGCAGTTTCCCGAGGGTCAATCAGCCCCAGCATTTT TRBV6-2/TRBV6-3 . . TRBJ1-5
CASSYSSAFRNEKLFF TGTGCCAGCAGTTACTCCTCAGCGTTCAGAAATGAAAAACTGTTTTTT TRBV6-5 . many TRBJ1-4
CASSYNEGSNTGELFF TGCGCCAGCAGCTACAACGAGGGCTCGAACACCGGGGAGCTGTTTTTT TRBV5-1 . few TRBJ2-2
CASSPNRDYNEQFF TGTGCCAGCAGCCCAAACAGGGATTACAATGAGCAGTTCTTC TRBV7-9 . many TRBJ2-1
CSASGREGTDTQYF TGCAGTGCTAGTGGGCGGGAAGGCACAGATACGCAGTATTTT TRBV20-1 . . TRBJ2-3
CATSVTREGPAQYF TGTGCCACCAGTGTAACGCGGGAGGGCCCGGCGCAGTATTTT TRBV24-1 TRBD2 few TRBJ2-3
CSARVGDTEAFF TGCAGTGCTAGAGTCGGAGATACTGAAGCTTTCTTT TRBV20-1 . . TRBJ1-1
CASASGSGIYEQYF TGTGCCAGCGCCAGCGGGAGTGGAATCTACGAGCAGTACTTC TRBV12-3/TRBV12-4 TRBD2 . TRBJ2-7
CSARMGSPLHF TGCAGTGCTAGAATGGGTTCACCCCTCCACTTT TRBV20-1 . few TRBJ1-6